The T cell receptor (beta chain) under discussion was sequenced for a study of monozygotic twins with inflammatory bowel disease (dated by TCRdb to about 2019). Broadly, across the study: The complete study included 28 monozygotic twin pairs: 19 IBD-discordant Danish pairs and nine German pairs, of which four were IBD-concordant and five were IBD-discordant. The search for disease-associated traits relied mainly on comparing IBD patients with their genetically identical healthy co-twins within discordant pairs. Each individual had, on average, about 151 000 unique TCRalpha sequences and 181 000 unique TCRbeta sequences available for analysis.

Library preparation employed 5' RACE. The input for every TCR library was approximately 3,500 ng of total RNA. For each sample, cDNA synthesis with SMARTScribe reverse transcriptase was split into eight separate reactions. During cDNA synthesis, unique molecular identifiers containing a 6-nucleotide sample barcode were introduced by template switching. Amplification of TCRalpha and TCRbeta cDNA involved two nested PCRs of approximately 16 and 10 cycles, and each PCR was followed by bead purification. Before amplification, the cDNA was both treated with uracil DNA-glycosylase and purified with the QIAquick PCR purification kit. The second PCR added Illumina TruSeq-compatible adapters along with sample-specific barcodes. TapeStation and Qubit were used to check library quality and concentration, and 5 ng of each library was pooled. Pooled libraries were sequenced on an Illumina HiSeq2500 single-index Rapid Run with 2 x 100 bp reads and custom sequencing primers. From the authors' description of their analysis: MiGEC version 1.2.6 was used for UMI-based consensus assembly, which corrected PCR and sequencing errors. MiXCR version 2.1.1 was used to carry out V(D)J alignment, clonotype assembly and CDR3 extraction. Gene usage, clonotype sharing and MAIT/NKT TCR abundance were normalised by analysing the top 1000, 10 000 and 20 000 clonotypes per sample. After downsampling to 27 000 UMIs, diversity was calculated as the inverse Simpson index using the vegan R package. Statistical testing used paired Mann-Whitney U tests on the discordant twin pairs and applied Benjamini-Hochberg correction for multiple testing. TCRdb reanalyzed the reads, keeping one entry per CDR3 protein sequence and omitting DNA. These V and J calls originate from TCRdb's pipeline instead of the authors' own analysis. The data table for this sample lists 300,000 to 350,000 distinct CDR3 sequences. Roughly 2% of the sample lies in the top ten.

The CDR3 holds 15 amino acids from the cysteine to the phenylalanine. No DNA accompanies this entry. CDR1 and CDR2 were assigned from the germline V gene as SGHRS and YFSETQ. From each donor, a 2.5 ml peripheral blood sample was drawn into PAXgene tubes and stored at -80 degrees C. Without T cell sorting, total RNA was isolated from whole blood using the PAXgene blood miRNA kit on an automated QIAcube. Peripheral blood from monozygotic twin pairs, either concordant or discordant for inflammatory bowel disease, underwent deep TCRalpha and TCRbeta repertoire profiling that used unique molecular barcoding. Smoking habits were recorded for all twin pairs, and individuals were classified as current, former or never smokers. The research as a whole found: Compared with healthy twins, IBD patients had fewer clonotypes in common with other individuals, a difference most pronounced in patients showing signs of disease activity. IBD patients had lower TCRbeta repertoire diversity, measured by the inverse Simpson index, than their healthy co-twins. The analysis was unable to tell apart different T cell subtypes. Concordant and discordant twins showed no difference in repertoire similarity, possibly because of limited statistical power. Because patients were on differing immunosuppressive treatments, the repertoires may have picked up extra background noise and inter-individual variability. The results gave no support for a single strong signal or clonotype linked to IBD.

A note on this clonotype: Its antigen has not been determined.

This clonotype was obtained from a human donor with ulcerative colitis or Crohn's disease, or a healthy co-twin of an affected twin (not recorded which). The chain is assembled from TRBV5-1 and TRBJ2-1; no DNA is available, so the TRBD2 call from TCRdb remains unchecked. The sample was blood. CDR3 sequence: CASLSGLAPYNEQFF.